A single sample gave rise to the 10 T cell receptor beta chains below, sequenced in a study of cytomegalovirus exposure and HLA in healthy donors. Primers for the PCR totalled 60 Vbeta and 13 Jbeta. Data came from immunoSEQ multiplex PCR; TCRdb stores just in-frame clones and leaves some out. The data show some 120,000 clones, 75% to 85% seen once. The sample comprised PBMCs. The source of these receptors is a man in his forties in good health and CMV-seronegative.

This clone appeared once. The chain uses TRBV19 and TRBJ2-7, with D uncertain. The germline V gene has CDR1 LNHDA and CDR2 SQIVND (reference sequence). The CDR3 totals 13 residues. The germline V and J ends were trimmed by 3 bases and 6 bases, with 12 bases remaining between them. The CDR3 loop reads CASSIPPRSEQYF. The CDR3, as DNA: TGTGCCAGTAGTATTCCCCCCAGGTCCGAGCAGTACTTC.

This rearrangement joins TRBV29-1 to TRBJ2-6; D might be TRBD1 (5 bases). Germline values: CDR1 SQVTM, CDR2 ANQGSEA. Trimming stripped 1 base from V and 2 bases from J, with 6 bases between. There are 14 residues in the CDR3. Here the CDR3 reads CSVEVGPGANVLTF. The CDR3 bases are TGCAGCGTTGAAGTGGGGCCTGGGGCCAACGTCCTGACTTTC.

This sequence joins TRBV9 and TRBJ2-5, with no clear D. Germline V gene lookup returns CDR1 SGDLS and CDR2 YYNGEE. V gave up 0 bases and J gave up 3 bases, with 6 bases separating them. The CDR3 length is 13 residues. The CDR3 DNA follows: TGTGCCAGCAGCGTAGGCAACAAAGAGACCCAGTACTTC. Amino acid sequence: CASSVGNKETQYF.

V and J are TRBV7-6 and TRBJ2-5, with 9 bases fitting TRBD2. The CDR3 is 17 amino acids. Per germline, CDR1 SGHVS and CDR2 FNYEAQ. V shed 4 bases, J shed 5 bases, and the junction held 14 bases outside the gene matches. Here the CDR3 reads CASSSNTRGSGSETQYF. The CDR3 DNA reads TGTGCCAGCAGCTCGAACACTAGGGGTAGCGGGAGCGAGACCCAGTACTTC.

The CDR3 nucleotides read TGTGCCTGGAGCGGGACAGGGGAGGGTCAGCCCCAGCATTTT. It is translated as CAWSGTGEGQPQHF. The chain couples TRBV30 to TRBJ1-5; TRBD1 matches at 10 bases. The CDR3 sequence is 14 residues long. The ends lost 3 bases at V and 6 bases at J; junction bases unmatched: 5. From germline, CDR1 is GTSNPN and CDR2 SVGIG (reference sequence).

This clone was picked up a small number of times. The chain combines TRBV29-1 with TRBJ1-1, with D unclear. V was clipped by 4 bases and J by 0 bases, with 6 bases between them. CDR3 length: 12 amino acids. The germline gives CDR1 SQVTM, CDR2 ANQGSEA. The CDR3 nucleotides read TGCAGCGTTGTGGCAGTGAACACTGAAGCTTTCTTT. Protein product: CSVVAVNTEAFF.

The chain has TRBV20-1 and TRBJ1-5; D gene uncertain. Germline CDR1 is DFQATT and CDR2 is SNEGSKA (reference sequence). The V gene lost 5 bases and the J gene lost 4 bases, with 6 bases spanning the gap. The CDR3 has 11 amino acids. The CDR3 DNA reads as TGCAGTGCTTCGGGTAATCAGCCCCAGCATTTT. Translation: CSASGNQPQHF.

V gene TRBV19 combines with J gene TRBJ2-5, with TRBD2 as a possible D gene (6 bases). CDR3 length: 12 amino acids. Germline V lookup: CDR1 LNHDA, CDR2 SQIVND (reference sequence). V shed 3 bases and J shed 4 bases, with 6 bases lying between them. The CDR3 DNA is TGTGCCAGTAGTATCGGGGGAGAGACCCAGTACTTC. Protein sequence: CASSIGGETQYF.

The chain carries TRBV15 and TRBJ2-6, with 9 bases identical to TRBD1. V shed 8 bases and J 4 bases; nucleotides not matched to a gene: 9. The germline CDR1 and CDR2 sequences are LNHNV and YYDKDF (reference sequence). The CDR3 totals 16 residues. In DNA form, the CDR3 reads TGTGCCACCGATGGGGGACAGGGTAGGGGGGCCAACGTCCTGACTTTC. This gives the protein CATDGGQGRGANVLTF.

J is TRBJ2-3 and V is TRBV7-9; TRBD1 is a possible D gene (6 bases). V dropped 8 bases and J dropped 4 bases, with 16 bases sitting between them. Germline V lookup: CDR1 SEHNR, CDR2 FQNEAQ (reference sequence). The CDR3 has 14 residues. The CDR3 reads CASSCLGGADTQYF. The CDR3 DNA reads as TGTGCCAGCTCCTGCCTAGGGGGAGCAGATACGCAGTATTTT.